These 29 T cell receptor beta chains share one sample of origin, sequenced in a study of cytomegalovirus exposure and HLA in healthy donors. 13 Jbeta primers and 60 Vbeta primers were used for the PCR. The repertoire was sequenced with immunoSEQ multiplex PCR; TCRdb's copy has only in-frame clones and lacks some. There are 110,000 to 150,000 clones in the sample; 60% to 80% occur only once, and 5% to 5.5% lies in the top ten. The sample consisted of PBMCs. The receptors come from a male donor in good health and CMV-seronegative.

V is TRBV6-5 and J is TRBJ2-1, with D perhaps matching TRBD2 (6 bases). Germline assignment: CDR1 MNHEY and CDR2 SVGAGI. The CDR3 loop spans 12 amino acids. V dropped 8 bases and J dropped 5 bases, with 10 bases sitting between them. The CDR3 spells CASGGPNNEQFF. The DNA for the CDR3 is TGTGCCAGCGGAGGGCCAAACAATGAGCAGTTCTTC.

The chain carries TRBV5-8 and TRBJ1-2, with D possibly being TRBD1 (5 bases). The germline V and J ends were trimmed by 2 bases and 8 bases, with 13 bases remaining between them. This CDR3 spans 13 amino acids. Germline CDR1 and CDR2: SGHTS and YDEGEE. The CDR3 loop reads CASSFRENTGYTF. As DNA, the CDR3 is TGTGCCAGCAGCTTCAGGGAAAATACGGGCTACACCTTC.

A single count supports this clone. The chain joins TRBV7-2 to TRBJ1-2; TRBD1 matches at 7 bases. Germline V lookup: CDR1 SGHTA, CDR2 FQGNSA. Trimming cost V 3 bases and J 1 base; bases outside gene matches: 2. There are 14 residues in the CDR3. The CDR3 is CASSFDRVNYGYTF. The CDR3 DNA follows: TGTGCCAGCAGCTTTGACAGGGTTAACTATGGCTACACCTTC.

This clone appeared a single time. V is TRBV7-9 and J is TRBJ2-3, with 8 bases matching TRBD2. The CDR3 has 16 amino acids. V lost 5 bases to trimming and J lost 3 bases; unmatched junction nucleotides: 10. The germline V gene encodes CDR1 SEHNR and CDR2 FQNEAQ (reference sequence). The CDR3 is CASSPQRGISTDTQYF. The CDR3 DNA reads TGTGCCAGCAGCCCCCAGCGGGGGATAAGTACAGATACGCAGTATTTT. The full variable domain, completed using reference TRBV7-9 and TRBJ2-3, is DTGVSQNPRHKITKRGQNVTFRCDPISEHNRLYWYRQTLGQGPEFLTYFQNEAQLEKSRLLSDRFSAERPKGSFSTLEIQRTEQGDSAMYLCASSPQRGISTDTQYFGPGTRLTVL.

In this sample, this clone turned up once. The V gene is TRBV4-2, the J gene TRBJ1-1, with D hard to call. This CDR3 contains 14 residues. V gave up 0 bases and J gave up 1 base, with 6 bases separating them. Per the germline V gene, CDR1 is LGHNA and CDR2 is YNFKEQ. CDR3 in DNA: TGTGCCAGCAGCCAAGATTCGGGGAACACTGAAGCTTTCTTT. Translating gives CASSQDSGNTEAFF.

The chain employs TRBV4-2 and TRBJ1-5, with TRBD1 as a possible D gene (5 bases). This CDR3 spans 15 amino acids. The germline V gene has CDR1 LGHNA and CDR2 YNFKEQ. Trimming left V 0 bases short and J 7 bases short, with 13 bases between. The CDR3 DNA reads as TGTGCCAGCAGCCAAGAATGGAGGGGCGCCCAGCCCCAGCATTTT. Residues: CASSQEWRGAQPQHF.

This clone occurred once. The CDR3 DNA is TGCAGCGTTGCGTCAGGGGGGAACTATGGCTACACCTTC. Translating it yields CSVASGGNYGYTF. This chain links TRBV29-1 with TRBJ1-2; 7 bases are shared with TRBD1. CDR1 and CDR2 from the germline V gene are SQVTM and ANQGSEA. V trimming: 4 bases; J trimming: 2 bases; junction bases outside the gene matches: 4. The CDR3 runs to 13 residues. The whole variable domain, filled in from reference TRBV29-1 and TRBJ1-2, reads SAVISQKPSRDICQRGTSLTIQCQVDSQVTMMFWYRQQPGQSLTLIATANQGSEATYESGFVIDKFPISRPNLTFSTLTVSNMSPEDSSIYLCSVASGGNYGYTFGSGTRLTVV.

The chain employs TRBV6-5 and TRBJ1-1, with TRBD1 identical over 7 bases. This CDR3 spans 15 amino acids. Germline CDR1 reads MNHEY; CDR2 reads SVGAGI. Trimming took 6 bases from V and 1 from J; bases not matched to a gene: 8. The CDR3 DNA reads as TGTGCCAGCAGCCGACAGGGAATTAAGAACACTGAAGCTTTCTTT. Amino acids: CASSRQGIKNTEAFF.

The gene calls are TRBV27 and TRBJ2-7, with TRBD2 identical over 10 bases. Germline V gene sequence: CDR1 MNHEY, CDR2 SMNVEV (reference sequence). This CDR3 has 14 residues. V gave up 10 bases and J gave up 0 bases; unmatched junction bases: 6. DNA for the CDR3: TGTGCCACCTCAGGGACTAGCGACTCCTACGAGCAGTACTTC. Translation: CATSGTSDSYEQYF.

This chain links TRBV18 with TRBJ2-5; TRBD2 agrees at 7 bases. The CDR3 extends over 17 amino acids. J lost 2 bases, V lost 3 bases, and 12 bases had no gene match. Germline V gene lookup returns CDR1 KGHSH and CDR2 LQKENI. The CDR3 bases are TGTGCCAGCTCACCCGCTGTGACGCGGGGGACTCAAGAGACCCAGTACTTC. Translating it yields CASSPAVTRGTQETQYF.

The CDR3 protein is CASTLRGGLAVDEQFF. The DNA for the CDR3 is TGTGCCAGCACTCTACGGGGGGGACTAGCGGTAGATGAGCAGTTCTTC. The V and J genes are TRBV28 and TRBJ2-1; 11 bases agree with TRBD2. V gave up 7 bases and J gave up 8 bases; unmatched junction bases: 13. The CDR3 is made up of 16 amino acids. Germline CDR1 MDHEN, CDR2 SYDVKM.

This chain joins TRBV18 and TRBJ1-2, with 7 bases identical to TRBD1. Trimming removed 3 bases from V and 8 bases from J; junction bases left unmatched: 6. The CDR3 loop spans 13 amino acids. The germline CDR1 and CDR2 sequences are KGHSH and LQKENI. The CDR3 protein is CASSPSGGQGYTF. CDR3 in DNA: TGTGCCAGCTCACCTTCAGGGGGTCAGGGCTACACCTTC.

This rearrangement joins TRBV7-9 to TRBJ1-4, with 9 positions matching TRBD1. Germline CDR1 is SEHNR and CDR2 is FQNEAQ (reference sequence). J gave up 7 bases and V 5 bases, and 5 bases lay outside the gene matches. CDR3 size: 14 residues. The CDR3 is CASSARDRVEKLFF. The CDR3 DNA sequence: TGTGCCAGCAGCGCCCGGGACAGGGTTGAAAAACTGTTTTTT.

The chain employs TRBV9 and TRBJ2-1, with D possibly matching TRBD1 (6 bases). This CDR3 comprises 15 residues. Trimming took 4 bases from V and 2 from J, leaving 13 bases between them. CDR1 and CDR2 (germline): SGDLS, YYNGEE. CDR3 DNA: TGTGCCAGCAGCCAAGGGGGTGACCCCTACAATGAGCAGTTCTTC. Translating gives CASSQGGDPYNEQFF.

The gene calls are TRBV6-5 and TRBJ2-5; D uncertain. The DNA end favors TRBJ2-7, so the J call may be wrong. CDR3 length: 13 residues. Germline CDR1 reads MNHEY; CDR2 reads SVGAGI. The chain's CDR3 is CASSYSPAAEQYF. The CDR3 DNA is TGTGCCAGCAGTTACTCCCCCGCGGCCGAGCAGTACTTC.

There are a few counts of this clone. The J gene is TRBJ1-1, the V gene TRBV6-5; TRBD1 is a possible D gene (5 bases). Trimming removed 5 bases at V and 1 base at J, with 8 bases between. Germline-derived CDR1 and CDR2 are MNHEY and SVGAGI. This CDR3 spans 13 amino acids. In DNA form, the CDR3 reads TGTGCCAGCAGTCTAAGGGGGAACACTGAAGCTTTCTTT. Translated: CASSLRGNTEAFF.

V usage is TRBV27 and J usage is TRBJ1-1; D is ambiguous. This CDR3 spans 13 amino acids. Germline CDR1 and CDR2: MNHEY and SMNVEV (reference sequence). Trimming pared 4 bases from V and 5 bases from J, leaving 11 bases between. The CDR3 region is CASSSMAWTEAFF. The CDR3 region has the DNA TGTGCCAGCAGTTCCATGGCCTGGACTGAAGCTTTCTTT.

This chain links TRBV7-9 with TRBJ1-5; unclear D gene. V lost 1 base and J 2 bases, leaving 6 bases between the germline ends. Germline V gene lookup returns CDR1 SEHNR and CDR2 FQNEAQ (reference sequence). The CDR3 extends over 14 amino acids. The CDR3 protein is CASSLGRGNQPQHF. The CDR3 DNA reads as TGTGCCAGCAGCTTAGGGAGAGGCAATCAGCCCCAGCATTTT. Full variable domain (outside the CDR3, taken from reference TRBV7-9 and TRBJ1-5): DTGVSQNPRHKITKRGQNVTFRCDPISEHNRLYWYRQTLGQGPEFLTYFQNEAQLEKSRLLSDRFSAERPKGSFSTLEIQRTEQGDSAMYLCASSLGRGNQPQHFGDGTRLSIL.

This CDR3 reads CASTVGGAYGYTF. Here the CDR3 DNA reads TGTGCCAGCACCGTGGGAGGGGCCTATGGCTACACCTTC. The chain uses TRBV9 and TRBJ1-2, with D possibly being TRBD1 (5 bases). Trimming pared 6 bases from V and 4 bases from J, leaving 13 bases between. Germline values: CDR1 SGDLS, CDR2 YYNGEE. The CDR3 consists of 13 residues.

The V and J genes are TRBV14 and TRBJ1-6; TRBD1 matches at 7 bases. Germline V gene sequence: CDR1 SGHDN, CDR2 FVKESK. The length of the CDR3 is 13 residues. V lost 5 bases and J lost 10; bases outside the gene matches: 5. In DNA, the CDR3 is TGTGCCAGCAGCACGTACAGGGGATCACCCCTCCACTTT. This sequence encodes CASSTYRGSPLHF.

The rearrangement joins TRBV5-1 to TRBJ2-5, with D hard to call. Germline CDR1 reads SGHRS; CDR2 reads YFSETQ. Trimming cost V 1 base and J 4 bases, with 11 bases left between them. The CDR3 loop spans 14 amino acids. This chain's CDR3 is CASSLSVARETQYF. The DNA of the CDR3 is TGCGCCAGCAGCTTGTCGGTGGCTAGAGAGACCCAGTACTTC.

The chain combines TRBV5-1 with TRBJ2-2, with 9 bases matching TRBD2. This CDR3 comprises 17 residues. After removal of 4 bases from V and 0 bases from J, the junction contained 7 bases not matched to a gene. Germline V gene sequence: CDR1 SGHRS, CDR2 YFSETQ. CDR3 coding DNA: TGCGCCAGCAGCCTACTAGCGGGCGGTGCGAACACCGGGGAGCTGTTTTTT. This gives the protein CASSLLAGGANTGELFF. The whole variable domain, remainder taken from reference TRBV5-1 and TRBJ2-2, is KAGVTQTPRYLIKTRGQQVTLSCSPISGHRSVSWYQQTPGQGLQFLFEYFSETQRNKGNFPGRFSGRQFSNSRSEMNVSTLELGDSALYLCASSLLAGGANTGELFFGEGSRLTVL.

The chain uses TRBV6-1 and TRBJ1-6; TRBD1 matches 9 bases. The CDR3 has 17 amino acids. With 4 bases clipped from V and 6 bases from J, the junction kept 10 bases outside the gene matches. Germline CDR1 reads MNHNS; CDR2 reads SASEGT. CDR3: CASSAVGWTGANSPLHF. The CDR3 DNA follows: TGTGCCAGCAGTGCAGTCGGGTGGACAGGGGCTAATTCACCCCTCCACTTT.

This chain connects TRBV11-2 to TRBJ2-7; 8 bases match TRBD2. Trimming took 5 bases from V and 7 from J; bases not matched to a gene: 13. CDR1 SGHAT and CDR2 FQNNGV come from the germline V gene. CDR3 size: 15 residues. The CDR3 DNA follows: TGTGCCAGCAGCGGAAAGACTAGCGCCCTCGGGGAGCAGTACTTC. Translated: CASSGKTSALGEQYF.

The J gene is TRBJ2-5, the V gene TRBV5-4; 10 bases match TRBD1. Germline CDR1 is SGHNT and CDR2 is YYREEE (reference sequence). The CDR3 totals 16 residues. The trim removed 3 bases at V and 0 bases at J, leaving 5 bases unmatched. The CDR3 loop reads CASSSRDRGYQETQYF. The CDR3 DNA sequence: TGTGCCAGCAGCTCCCGGGACAGGGGATACCAAGAGACCCAGTACTTC.

The genes are TRBV7-2 and TRBJ1-1; D is undetermined. Trimming stripped 2 bases from V and 5 bases from J, with 6 bases between. This CDR3 is built from 12 residues. CDR1 is SGHTA, CDR2 FQGNSA, per germline. CDR3: CASSLLSTEAFF. The CDR3 DNA sequence: TGTGCCAGCAGCTTACTCTCTACTGAAGCTTTCTTT.

This clone was seen only once. The chain recombines TRBV7-2 with TRBJ2-7; D is possibly TRBD1 (6 bases). The germline gives CDR1 SGHTA, CDR2 FQGNSA. The CDR3 spans 13 residues. Trimming took 2 bases from V and 5 from J, leaving 10 bases between them. This CDR3 reads CASSLIRGNEQYF. The CDR3 DNA sequence: TGTGCCAGCAGCTTAATAAGGGGGAACGAGCAGTACTTC. The full variable domain, in which reference TRBV7-2 and TRBJ2-7 provide the parts outside the CDR3, is GAGVSQSPSNKVTEKGKDVELRCDPISGHTALYWYRQSLGQGLEFLIYFQGNSAPDKSGLPSDRFSAERTGGSVSTLTIQRTQQEDSAVYLCASSLIRGNEQYFGPGTRLTVT.

With respect to this clone: The final CDR3 position lacks the conserved phenylalanine or tryptophan, pointing to a likely read error. The DNA is left out, because the CDR3 cannot be placed on it with certainty; the CDR3 is given as TCRdb lists it. The chain has TRBV6-1 and TRBJ1-5. With termini counted, the CDR3 has 9 amino acids. CDR1 is MNHNS, CDR2 SASEGT, per germline. The CDR3 reads CASSESRSL.

The chain carries TRBV2 and TRBJ1-1, with a weak D call TRBD1 (6 bases). V lost 10 bases, J lost 10 bases, and 22 bases lay in between. The CDR3 is 13 amino acids. CDR1 is SNHLY and CDR2 is FYNNEI in the germline V gene. The CDR3 sequence: CATERDTKMVAFF. The CDR3 DNA follows: TGTGCCACAGAACGGGACACAAAAATGGTAGCTTTCTTT.